One and the same sample provided the 20 T cell receptor beta chains below, sequenced in a study of cytomegalovirus exposure and HLA in healthy donors. Only in-frame clones appear in the TCRdb table, and some are missing; sequencing was by immunoSEQ multiplex PCR. This table has 200,000 to 250,000 clones, approximately 80% appearing once. Sequenced input: PBMCs. All receptors come from a woman aged 25 to 39 in good health and CMV-seropositive.

V usage is TRBV7-9 and J usage is TRBJ1-2; 7 nucleotides align to TRBD1. Losses at the gene ends were 5 bases for V and 6 bases for J; bases not matched to a gene: 3. This CDR3 has 12 amino acids. The germline V gene encodes CDR1 SEHNR and CDR2 FQNEAQ (reference sequence). CDR3 DNA: TGTGCCAGCAGCCCCGACAGGGATGGCTACACCTTC. It yields the protein CASSPDRDGYTF.

This clone was observed at least ten times. The genes are TRBV10-2 and TRBJ1-1, with 9 bases fitting TRBD1. The J segment lost 1 base and the V segment lost 6 bases, leaving 3 bases of the junction unmatched. The CDR3 spans 14 residues. Germline CDR1 WSHSY, CDR2 SAAADI. In nucleotides, the CDR3 is TGCGCCAGCAGCCCGGGACAGGGGAACACTGAAGCTTTCTTT. It yields the protein CASSPGQGNTEAFF.

This clone was recorded only once. V and J are TRBV6-5 and TRBJ1-4; D is unclear. V was shortened by 8 bases and J by 7 bases, with 11 bases between the two germline ends. Germline V CDR1 and CDR2: MNHEY, SVGAGI. The CDR3 runs 12 residues. The CDR3 sequence: CASRGSGEKLFF. CDR3 sequence (DNA): TGTGCCAGCCGGGGAAGCGGTGAAAAACTGTTTTTT.

The rearrangement uses TRBV2 and TRBJ2-7; possible D gene TRBD1, 6 bases. The V gene's germline CDR1 is SNHLY and CDR2 FYNNEI. The CDR3 is 16 residues long. The V and J ends lost 5 bases and 3 bases respectively, with 20 bases between them. The CDR3 loop is CASSLKQAGAGYEQYF. The CDR3 DNA reads as TGTGCCAGCAGTCTGAAACAGGCAGGGGCAGGCTACGAGCAGTACTTC.

The chain employs TRBV9 and TRBJ2-7, with D possibly matching TRBD2 (6 bases). The CDR3 sequence is 15 residues long. The germline CDR1 and CDR2 sequences are SGDLS and YYNGEE. The germline V and J ends were trimmed by 3 bases and 3 bases, with 16 bases remaining between them. The CDR3 protein is CASSAPGSGNYEQYF. The CDR3 nucleotides read TGTGCCAGCAGCGCCCCGGGTAGCGGAAACTACGAGCAGTACTTC.

This clone was seen a few times. V and J are TRBV7-9 and TRBJ1-1, with D unclear. The CDR3 loop spans 16 amino acids. Germline lookup yields CDR1 SEHNR and CDR2 FQNEAQ (reference sequence). V shed 1 base and J shed 1 base, with 13 bases lying between them. The CDR3 here is CASSLGVVDANTEAFF. The DNA for the CDR3 is TGTGCCAGCAGCTTAGGGGTTGTGGATGCGAACACTGAAGCTTTCTTT. Full variable domain (remainder filled in from reference TRBV7-9 and TRBJ1-1): DTGVSQNPRHKITKRGQNVTFRCDPISEHNRLYWYRQTLGQGPEFLTYFQNEAQLEKSRLLSDRFSAERPKGSFSTLEIQRTEQGDSAMYLCASSLGVVDANTEAFFGQGTRLTVV.

The chain has TRBV4-1 and TRBJ2-1; 10 positions agree with TRBD1. CDR1 and CDR2 (germline): MGHRA, YSYEKL. With 2 bases clipped from V and 9 bases from J, the junction kept 16 bases outside the gene matches. The CDR3 totals 18 residues. CDR3 in DNA: TGCGCCAGCAGCCAACCCCGAAGGGGACAGGGGATGATTAGTGAGCAGTTCTTC. Its translation is CASSQPRRGQGMISEQFF.

This chain uses TRBV5-1 with TRBJ1-1, with D unclear. CDR3 size: 16 residues. CDR1 is SGHRS and CDR2 is YFSETQ in the germline V gene. The germline V and J ends were trimmed by 1 base and 1 base, with 14 bases remaining between them. The CDR3 protein is CASSLSPHPENTEAFF. CDR3 nucleotide sequence: TGCGCCAGCAGCTTGAGCCCCCATCCAGAGAACACTGAAGCTTTCTTT.

This chain links TRBV6-5 with TRBJ1-1; 8 nucleotides agree with TRBD1. The CDR3 is 16 amino acids. The V segment lost 2 bases and the J segment 1 base; nucleotides outside the gene matches: 6. CDR1 and CDR2 from the germline V gene are MNHEY and SVGAGI. CDR3 loop: CASSYKAGGWNTEAFF. In DNA, the CDR3 is TGTGCCAGCAGTTACAAGGCAGGGGGCTGGAACACTGAAGCTTTCTTT.

This clone was observed a handful of times. The V and J genes are TRBV7-6 and TRBJ2-7; 12 nucleotides line up with TRBD2. V shed 5 bases, J shed 10 bases, and the junction held 12 bases outside the gene matches. CDR1 is SGHVS and CDR2 is FNYEAQ in the germline V gene. The CDR3 consists of 15 residues. The CDR3 DNA sequence: TGTGCCAGCAGCAACGTCCTAGCGGGAGGGCCGGAACAGTACTTC. Translating it yields CASSNVLAGGPEQYF. Using reference TRBV7-6 and TRBJ2-7 for the parts outside the CDR3, the full variable domain is GAGVSQSPRYKVTKRGQDVALRCDPISGHVSLYWYRQALGQGPEFLTYFNYEAQQDKSGLPNDRFSAERPEGSISTLTIQRTEQRDSAMYRCASSNVLAGGPEQYFGPGTRLTVT.

On this clone itself: The same CDR3 can be traced to other DNA sequences in this sample. This chain joins TRBV9 and TRBJ1-5, with D hard to call. Germline lookup yields CDR1 SGDLS and CDR2 YYNGEE. Trimming took 0 bases from V and 3 from J, leaving 4 bases between them. The CDR3 runs 13 residues. The CDR3 nucleotides read TGTGCCAGCAGCGTAGAGGTCAATCAGCCCCAGCATTTT. Amino acid sequence: CASSVEVNQPQHF.

The V call is TRBV30, the J call TRBJ1-1; the D gene is possibly TRBD1 (6 bases). V lost 3 bases, J lost 11 bases, and 16 bases lay in between. The germline V gene has CDR1 GTSNPN and CDR2 SVGIG (reference sequence). There are 12 residues in the CDR3. The CDR3 bases are TGTGCCTGGAGCCCCCGACAGGTCGACGCTTTCTTT. It specifies CAWSPRQVDAFF.

This clone was seen a few times. This rearrangement joins TRBV5-1 to TRBJ2-7; 12 bases agree with TRBD2. Germline V gives CDR1 SGHRS, CDR2 YFSETQ. The trim removed 0 bases at V and 4 bases at J, leaving 5 bases unmatched. This CDR3 has 16 residues. CDR3 bases: TGCGCCAGCAGCTTGGGACTAGCGGGAGTGTGGTACGAGCAGTACTTC. The encoded protein is CASSLGLAGVWYEQYF.

In the case of this clone: This specimen includes other DNA sequences encoding the same CDR3. The rearrangement links TRBV30 to TRBJ2-7; D is possibly TRBD1 (5 bases). This CDR3 spans 11 amino acids. Germline CDR1 reads GTSNPN; CDR2 reads SVGIG (reference sequence). V lost 4 bases and J lost 3, with 7 bases in between. CDR3 sequence (DNA): TGTGCCTGGAATCAGGGCTACGAGCAGTACTTC. Amino acid sequence: CAWNQGYEQYF.

The chain recombines TRBV28 with TRBJ2-1; D may correspond to TRBD1 or TRBD2 (5 bases each). The CDR3 totals 14 residues. From germline, CDR1 is MDHEN and CDR2 SYDVKM. V dropped 5 bases and J dropped 5 bases, with 13 bases sitting between them. The CDR3 reads CASSLRDGNNEQFF. The CDR3 DNA reads as TGTGCCAGCAGTCTCCGGGACGGCAACAATGAGCAGTTCTTC.

The table lists this clone with a count of one. The chain recombines TRBV5-6 with TRBJ1-2, with TRBD1 identical over 7 bases. The CDR3 loop spans 13 amino acids. CDR1 is SGHDT, CDR2 YYEEEE, per germline. Trimming cost V 2 bases and J 4 bases; bases outside gene matches: 2. CDR3 nucleotide sequence: TGTGCCAGCAGCTTCACAGGGGCCTATGGCTACACCTTC. Its protein is CASSFTGAYGYTF.

CDR3 sequence: CASRADLGLYNEQFF. CDR3 sequence (DNA): TGCGCCAGCAGGGCGGACTTGGGACTCTACAATGAGCAGTTCTTC. V and J are TRBV5-1 and TRBJ2-1; TRBD2 is a possible D gene (6 bases). Germline lookup yields CDR1 SGHRS and CDR2 YFSETQ. Trimming left V 5 bases short and J 3 bases short, with 15 bases between. CDR3 size: 15 residues.

The rearrangement joins TRBV10-3 to TRBJ2-7; D possibly uses TRBD1 or TRBD2 (5 bases each). The CDR3 covers 13 residues. The V end was cut by 10 bases, the J end by 0 bases, with 13 bases between. Germline V gene sequence: CDR1 ENHRY, CDR2 SYGVKD. CDR3 residues: CATRGVSSYEQYF. The CDR3 DNA reads TGTGCCACCCGGGGCGTTAGCTCCTACGAGCAGTACTTC.

The table lists this clone with a few counts. J is TRBJ1-1 and V is TRBV28, with no clear D. V dropped 7 bases and J dropped 3 bases, with 9 bases sitting between them. From germline, CDR1 is MDHEN and CDR2 SYDVKM. The CDR3 is 12 amino acids. DNA of the CDR3: TGTGCCAGCACCCTCCAGGACACTGAAGCTTTCTTT. Translation: CASTLQDTEAFF.

This chain links TRBV29-1 with TRBJ1-2; no clear D gene. Germline V CDR1 and CDR2: SQVTM, ANQGSEA. V was pared by 5 bases and J by 0 bases, with 13 bases between. This CDR3 comprises 14 residues. As DNA, the CDR3 is TGCAGCGTTCGGACGGGATCCTCTAACTATGGCTACACCTTC. Encoded protein: CSVRTGSSNYGYTF.